Below are 15 T cell receptor beta chains sequenced from a single sample in a study of a mutant IDH1 vaccine in newly diagnosed glioma. Regarding time point: baseline, week 1 (first vaccination visit). Treatment defined: pre-vaccination baseline after standard-of-care therapy. Method: immunoSEQ multiplex PCR; TCRdb's copy keeps in-frame clones and lacks some. The sample has 98,000 or so clones, about 90% seen once. The specimen was PBMCs, collected from a glioma patient treated with radiotherapy, temozolomide or both. The receptor source for this set is a woman aged 45-65 years with glioma.

This clone was detected only a few times. This chain links TRBV29-1 with TRBJ1-1; tentatively, D is TRBD1 (5 bases). The germline gives CDR1 SQVTM, CDR2 ANQGSEA. V lost 3 bases and J lost 2, with 10 bases in between. The CDR3 covers 13 residues. CDR3 region: CSVDRGPNTEAFF. The CDR3 DNA reads TGCAGCGTTGACCGGGGCCCAAACACTGAAGCTTTCTTT.

In nucleotides, the CDR3 is TGTGCCAGTAAACACACAGATCCAGCTAACTATGGCTACACCTTC. It specifies CASKHTDPANYGYTF. The genes are TRBV19 and TRBJ1-2; D ambiguous. Germline V gene data show CDR1 as LNHDA and CDR2 as SQIVND (reference sequence). Trimming took off 7 bases at V and 0 bases at J, with 15 bases between the two ends. This CDR3 contains 15 residues. Combining the CDR3 with reference TRBV19 and TRBJ1-2 gives the whole variable domain DGGITQSPKYLFRKEGQNVTLSCEQNLNHDAMYWYRQDPGQGLRLIYYSQIVNDFQKGDIAEGYSVSREKKESFPLTVTSAQKNPTAFYLCASKHTDPANYGYTFGSGTRLTVV.

This clone came up once. This rearrangement joins TRBV6-4 to TRBJ1-1; 8 nucleotides match TRBD1. This CDR3 region has 16 residues. The ends lost 2 bases at V and 0 bases at J; junction bases unmatched: 5. CDR1 is MRHNA and CDR2 is SNTAGT in the germline V gene. The CDR3 is CASSDRDRSLNTEAFF. The CDR3 region has the DNA TGTGCCAGCAGTGACCGGGACAGGAGTTTGAACACTGAAGCTTTCTTT.

Only a few counts were recorded for this clone. The chain is built from TRBV28 and TRBJ1-2; TRBD1 agrees at 11 bases. The germline gives CDR1 MDHEN, CDR2 SYDVKM. The CDR3 has 13 amino acids. With V trimmed by 8 bases and J by 12 bases, 11 bases remained unmatched. The CDR3 nucleotides are TGTGCCAGCGCCCCCGGGACAGGGGGAGGACACACCTTC. Protein sequence: CASAPGTGGGHTF.

The chain uses TRBV9 and TRBJ1-5; 8 bases map to TRBD1. Germline CDR1 SGDLS, CDR2 YYNGEE. V dropped 3 bases and J dropped 5; count of bases not matched to a gene: 7. The CDR3 length is 15 residues. CDR3 sequence (DNA): TGTGCCAGCAGCGCCACAGGGGGTCTCGATCAGCCCCAGCATTTT. Amino acid sequence: CASSATGGLDQPQHF.

The chain joins TRBV28 to TRBJ1-1, with 7 bases fitting TRBD1. The CDR3 totals 14 residues. V lost 8 bases and J lost 2; bases outside the gene matches: 8. The V gene's germline CDR1 is MDHEN and CDR2 SYDVKM. The CDR3: CASQGGDVNTEAFF. The CDR3 DNA reads TGTGCCAGCCAGGGGGGCGACGTCAACACTGAAGCTTTCTTT.

The chain has TRBV5-1 and TRBJ2-1; 9 nucleotides agree with TRBD2. The J segment lost 7 bases and the V segment lost 1 base, leaving 12 bases of the junction unmatched. The CDR3 contains 17 residues. CDR1 is SGHRS, CDR2 YFSETQ, per germline. The CDR3 here is CASSLSSGGSGWNEQFF. DNA of the CDR3: TGCGCCAGCAGCTTGAGCAGCGGGGGGTCTGGATGGAATGAGCAGTTCTTC.

The chain joins TRBV28 to TRBJ2-5; 7 positions agree with TRBD1. This CDR3 has 15 amino acids. With 7 bases clipped from V and 1 base from J, the junction kept 9 bases outside the gene matches. The V gene's germline CDR1 is MDHEN and CDR2 SYDVKM. CDR3 nucleotides: TGTGCCAGCACCTCCGGGACAGAGCTCCAAGAGACCCAGTACTTC. This encodes CASTSGTELQETQYF.

The chain employs TRBV28 and TRBJ2-5, with D unresolved. CDR3 length equals 13 residues. Germline lookup yields CDR1 MDHEN and CDR2 SYDVKM. Trimming removed 3 bases at V and 3 bases at J, with 8 bases between. CDR3 in amino acids: CASSFTTKETQYF. CDR3 in DNA: TGTGCCAGCAGTTTCACTACAAAAGAGACCCAGTACTTC.

The chain is built from TRBV28 and TRBJ1-5; maybe TRBD1 (5 bases). The CDR3 consists of 15 residues. V was shortened by 3 bases and J by 3 bases, with 12 bases between the two germline ends. Germline CDR1 is MDHEN and CDR2 is SYDVKM. The CDR3 loop reads CASSLDPGNNQPQHF. DNA for the CDR3: TGTGCCAGCAGTTTGGATCCAGGGAACAATCAGCCCCAGCATTTT.

This clone has just one count. V is TRBV5-4 and J is TRBJ1-5, with D tentatively TRBD1 (5 bases). V was pared by 1 base and J by 0 bases, with 5 bases between. Germline CDR1 reads SGHNT; CDR2 reads YYREEE (reference sequence). CDR3 length equals 14 residues. CDR3 region: CASSLRGSNQPQHF. CDR3 bases: TGTGCCAGCAGCTTGAGGGGTAGCAATCAGCCCCAGCATTTT.

The chain joins TRBV11-2 to TRBJ2-7; 13 nucleotides line up with TRBD2. CDR3 length: 16 residues. V shed 4 bases and J 5 bases; nucleotides not matched to a gene: 8. CDR1 SGHAT and CDR2 FQNNGV come from the germline V gene. This CDR3 reads CASSYGLAGVQHEQYF. The CDR3 bases are TGTGCCAGCAGCTACGGACTAGCGGGAGTCCAACACGAGCAGTACTTC.

V gene TRBV28 combines with J gene TRBJ1-1; weak D call: TRBD1 (6 bases). V was shortened by 8 bases and J by 0 bases, with 7 bases between the two germline ends. This CDR3 spans 12 amino acids. CDR1 is MDHEN, CDR2 SYDVKM, per germline. Here the CDR3 reads CASRTVNTEAFF. The CDR3 region has the DNA TGTGCCAGCCGGACAGTGAACACTGAAGCTTTCTTT. Looking up the rest from reference TRBV28 and TRBJ1-1 gives the full variable domain: DVKVTQSSRYLVKRTGEKVFLECVQDMDHENMFWYRQDPGLGLRLIYFSYDVKMKEKGDIPEGYSVSREKKERFSLILESASTNQTSMYLCASRTVNTEAFFGQGTRLTVV.

J is TRBJ2-4 and V is TRBV6-6; no clear D. Germline V gene lookup returns CDR1 MNHNY and CDR2 SVGAGI (reference sequence). Between the trimmed V and J ends, which lost 0 bases and 6 bases, there was a span of 9 bases. This CDR3 is 14 amino acids long. The chain's CDR3 is CASSYSLQANIQYF. DNA of the CDR3: TGTGCCAGCAGTTACTCGCTCCAGGCAAACATTCAGTACTTC.

The V gene is TRBV18, the J gene TRBJ2-3; D might be TRBD1 or TRBD2, each matching 5 bases. Germline CDR1 reads KGHSH; CDR2 reads LQKENI. V lost 3 bases to trimming and J lost 2 bases, with 15 bases between them. CDR3 length: 16 residues. This chain's CDR3 is CASSPLSGTFTDTQYF. Written as DNA, the CDR3 is TGTGCCAGCTCACCCCTGTCAGGGACCTTCACAGATACGCAGTATTTT.